This TCR beta chain was profiled in a study of graft-versus-host responses after intestinal transplantation. The wider study: Tacrolimus plus steroids were given to all recipients for about three years, preceded by anti-thymocyte globulin induction.

A note on this clone: Its cognate antigen is unknown.

V shed 3 bases and J 5 bases; nucleotides not matched to a gene: 15. The CDR3 runs 16 residues. The V gene's germline CDR1 is GTSNPN and CDR2 SVGIG (reference sequence). Study findings and constraints: Analysis identified GvH clones in recipient marrow, with some appearing first in ileum or blood.

The protocol was immunoSEQ multiplex PCR, while the TCRdb copy is restricted to in-frame clones and leaves out a portion. The repertoire holds about 71,000 clones, with about 90% as singletons. The sample in question was unstimulated CD8+ T cells sorted from spleen or lymph node cells, obtained before intestinal transplant. The clonotype was recovered from a human donor who received an intestinal transplant. The chain is built from TRBV30 and TRBJ1-2, with 7 bases identical to TRBD1. CDR3 DNA: TGTGCCTGGAGCCTACAGGGGCTGGTTTCTGAGTATGGCTACACCTTC. It codes for CAWSLQGLVSEYGYTF.